The TCR beta chain described here comes from a study of blood T cell repertoires in COVID-19. Across the study: COVID-19 samples from acute and convalescent phases originated in the United States, Italy and Spain. Sources were T cells, B-cell-depleted T cells, or PBMCs; the material itself was cDNA or gDNA.

Deletions cut 4 bases from V and 1 base from J, with 7 bases between. This CDR3 has 13 residues. CDR1 is GTSNPN, CDR2 SVGIG, per germline (reference sequence). Some clones are missing from TCRdb's copy, which holds only in-frame ones; the method was immunoSEQ multiplex PCR. Of 60,000 to 75,000 clones in the sample, under 85% were seen once. Sample: peripheral blood. The TCR comes from a woman in her 50s with active or convalescent COVID-19. The gene calls are TRBV30 and TRBJ2-2; D unclear. CDR3: CAWNRQNTGELFF. In DNA, the CDR3 is TGTGCCTGGAATCGACAGAACACCGGGGAGCTGTTTTTT.